Following are 18 T cell receptor beta chains from one sample sequenced in a study of identical twins. TCRdb re-called the 5' RACE reads with MiXCR, one entry per CDR3 protein. The repertoire holds fewer than 800,000 distinct CDR3 sequences, with about 7.6% as singletons. This sample also appeared in a second study, on yellow fever vaccine responses in identical twins.

Sequencing used PBMCs. These receptors were obtained from a woman in her late teens or twenties in good health.

The DNA for the CDR3 is TGCGCCAGCAGCTTAGGGGGACTAGCGATACAAGAGACCCAGTACTTC. Its translation: CASSLGGLAIQETQYF. The rearrangement links TRBV5-1 to TRBJ2-5; 10 bases map to TRBD2. The V gene end was trimmed by 2 bases and the J gene end by 2 bases; junction bases not matched to a gene: 6. The CDR3 has 16 residues. Germline V gene lookup returns CDR1 SGHRS and CDR2 YFSETQ.

The rearrangement links TRBV21-1 to TRBJ1-4. TRBV21-1 is annotated as a pseudogene. CDR3 size: 14 residues. CDR3 bases: TGTGCCAGGATCCTCGTACTTGCTAATGAAAAACTGTTTTTT. Translation gives CARILVLANEKLFF.

The J gene is TRBJ2-3, the V gene TRBV12-3 or TRBV12-4; D unclear. Trimming shortened V by 6 bases and J by 1 base, and 11 bases separated the two germline ends. The CDR3 sequence is 14 residues long. For the CDR3, the DNA is TGTGCCAGCAGGGATGAGTTAGGCACAGATACGCAGTATTTT. It yields the protein CASRDELGTDTQYF.

Ten or more counts support this clonotype. The J gene is TRBJ1-2, the V gene TRBV6-1, with D unresolved. CDR3 length: 13 amino acids. The V gene's germline CDR1 is MNHNS and CDR2 SASEGT. Trimming removed 6 bases from V and 4 bases from J, with 12 bases in between. The CDR3 is CASSPQVGYGYTF. The CDR3 DNA follows: TGTGCCAGCAGCCCCCAAGTGGGCTATGGCTACACCTTC.

This clonotype was counted a few times. V is TRBV5-5 and J is TRBJ2-7; TRBD1 matches at 8 bases. The V gene's germline CDR1 is SGHKS and CDR2 YYEKEE (reference sequence). This CDR3 is 16 amino acids long. With 0 bases clipped from V and 2 bases from J, the junction kept 7 bases outside the gene matches. DNA of the CDR3: TGTGCCAGCAGCTTGGGACCGGGACAGGAGCCCTACGAGCAGTACGTC. Its protein is CASSLGPGQEPYEQYV.

This clonotype was counted between two and nine times. The chain combines TRBV7-9 with TRBJ1-5, with D perhaps matching TRBD1 (5 bases). Trimming shortened V by 5 bases and J by 9 bases, and 20 bases separated the two germline ends. Germline CDR1 reads SEHNR; CDR2 reads FQNEAQ (reference sequence). The CDR3 extends over 15 amino acids. The DNA of the CDR3 is TGTGCCAGCAGCGAAGGCCGGGACCCCTCTCGGCCCCAGCATTTT. This codes for CASSEGRDPSRPQHF.

Only a few counts were recorded for this clonotype. This chain links TRBV12-3 or TRBV12-4 with TRBJ1-5; D perhaps matches TRBD1 (6 bases). The CDR3 runs 17 residues. V dropped 5 bases and J dropped 7 bases, with 24 bases sitting between them. CDR3 loop: CASSLTRGGGGGQPQHF. Here the CDR3 DNA reads TGTGCCAGCAGTCTCACCCGAGGTGGAGGGGGAGGCCAGCCCCAGCATTTT.

The V gene is TRBV7-9, the J gene TRBJ2-2; D is possibly TRBD1 (5 bases). CDR1 SEHNR and CDR2 FQNEAQ come from the germline V gene (reference sequence). The CDR3 contains 15 residues. Trimming took off 8 bases at V and 0 bases at J, with 13 bases between the two ends. The CDR3 here is CASRRGGPNTGELFF. The CDR3 bases are TGTGCCAGCCGAAGGGGCGGACCGAACACCGGGGAGCTGTTTTTT.

The table lists this clonotype with many counts. This chain joins TRBV2 and TRBJ2-2, with D unclear. V shed 4 bases and J shed 0 bases, with 6 bases lying between them. In germline, CDR1 is SNHLY, CDR2 FYNNEI. The CDR3 runs 14 residues. The CDR3 bases are TGTGCCAGCAGTGTATCCCCGAACACCGGGGAGCTGTTTTTT. It yields the protein CASSVSPNTGELFF.

This clonotype was observed at least ten times. The V call is TRBV12-3 or TRBV12-4, the J call TRBJ2-2; D is perhaps TRBD1 or TRBD2 (5 bases each). V dropped 6 bases and J dropped 3 bases, with 8 bases sitting between them. The CDR3 spans 13 residues. In DNA, the CDR3 is TGTGCCAGCAGGCGAGGGGACACCGGGGAGCTGTTTTTT. Its translation: CASRRGDTGELFF.

This clonotype came up many times. The chain recombines TRBV12-3 or TRBV12-4 with TRBJ1-5; 9 bases align to TRBD1. The ends lost 3 bases at V and 6 bases at J; junction bases unmatched: 3. This CDR3 has 14 amino acids. CDR3 amino acids: CASSFGTGSQPQHF. The CDR3 coding sequence is TGTGCCAGCAGTTTTGGGACAGGGAGTCAGCCCCAGCATTTT.

This clonotype was detected only a few times. CDR3 bases: TGTGCCAGCAGTTTATCTTCCAGGGGAAGCTCACCCCTCCACTTT. Residues: CASSLSSRGSSPLHF. The V gene is TRBV28, the J gene TRBJ1-6; tentative D call: TRBD1 (6 bases). Germline V lookup: CDR1 MDHEN, CDR2 SYDVKM. The V end was cut by 1 base, the J end by 10 bases, with 14 bases between. The CDR3 totals 15 residues.

This clonotype appeared a few times. J is TRBJ1-1 and V is TRBV12-3 or TRBV12-4, with D possibly being TRBD1 (5 bases). This CDR3 spans 14 amino acids. Deletions cut 6 bases from V and 5 bases from J, with 16 bases between. This chain's CDR3 is CASSPGPAGTEAFF. For the CDR3, the DNA is TGTGCCAGCAGCCCGGGACCCGCGGGGACTGAAGCTTTCTTT.

This clonotype turned up a few times. This chain uses TRBV28 with TRBJ2-1, with D possibly TRBD1 on 5 matching bases. The CDR3 runs 15 residues. V gave up 1 base and J gave up 4 bases, with 11 bases separating them. CDR1 MDHEN and CDR2 SYDVKM come from the germline V gene. CDR3 in DNA: TGTGCCAGCAGTTTATCAGGGCTCCCTTACAATGAGCAGTTCTTC. This encodes CASSLSGLPYNEQFF.

V usage is TRBV6-5 and J usage is TRBJ1-1, with a tentative D call TRBD1 (5 bases). Deletions cut 0 bases from V and 4 bases from J, with 15 bases between. Germline assignment: CDR1 MNHEY and CDR2 SVGAGI. The CDR3 spans 16 residues. The CDR3 DNA reads TGTGCCAGCAGTTACTCCTCGGGGCAGGGCACCACTGAAGCTTTCTTT. Translating gives CASSYSSGQGTTEAFF.

This chain uses TRBV7-2 with TRBJ2-5; TRBD2 aligns across 10 bases. Trimming removed 5 bases from V and 5 bases from J; junction bases left unmatched: 8. The CDR3 totals 15 residues. Germline CDR1 is SGHTA and CDR2 is FQGNSA. CDR3: CASSLSGGAQETQYF. DNA for the CDR3: TGTGCCAGCAGCCTGAGCGGGGGGGCTCAGGAGACCCAGTACTTC.

This clonotype was seen at least ten times. The chain joins TRBV24-1 to TRBJ2-1; TRBD2 matches 11 bases. The CDR3 covers 16 residues. From germline, CDR1 is KGHDR and CDR2 SFDVKD. Losses at the gene ends were 4 bases for V and 5 bases for J; bases not matched to a gene: 6. The CDR3 spells CATSEGGTSGNNEQFF. The CDR3 nucleotides are TGTGCCACCAGTGAAGGGGGGACTAGCGGAAACAATGAGCAGTTCTTC.

The chain couples TRBV28 to TRBJ1-5, with a possible D match to TRBD1 (5 bases). Germline V gene data show CDR1 as MDHEN and CDR2 as SYDVKM. The CDR3 consists of 15 residues. V lost 6 bases to trimming and J lost 3 bases, with 15 bases between them. CDR3 protein: CASSREGLNNQPQHF. CDR3 DNA: TGTGCCAGCAGCAGGGAGGGACTAAACAATCAGCCCCAGCATTTT.